This record looks at one TCR beta chain sequence and its context. Noted time point: week 3, after first cycle of checkpoint inhibitor. One draw preceded checkpoint blockade; another followed its first cycle at week 3. Response was assessed by RECIST 1.1 at 12 weeks, except a couple of rapid progressors. This specimen belongs to a study of blood T cell dynamics during melanoma immunotherapy. Study in general: Metastatic melanoma patients received first-line pembrolizumab or nivolumab plus ipilimumab.

Germline V gene data show CDR1 as LNHDA and CDR2 as SQIVND (reference sequence). The CDR3 is 16 amino acids. Deletions cut 1 base from V and 0 bases from J, with 10 bases between. Generated by immunoSEQ multiplex PCR, the TCRdb table keeps only in-frame clones and is missing some. The repertoire has some 10,000 clones, 80% to 90% of them found once; the top ten carry roughly 6.9%. The rearrangement uses TRBV19 and TRBJ1-5; weak D call: TRBD1 (5 bases). Sequenced here: blood, sampled from a patient treated with checkpoint blockade. The receptor's source is a human donor with melanoma. The CDR3 DNA reads as TGTGCCAGTAGTATAGGAAGGGGTCATAGCAATCAGCCCCAGCATTTT. This translates into CASSIGRGHSNQPQHF.